Given below is one T cell receptor (beta chain) in context. Antigen specificity is unknown. The deep-level immunoSEQ assay was used. In the original analysis: As immunoSEQ supplied junction-only sequences (without quality scores), filtering differed. Clones were read by immunoSEQ multiplex PCR, and TCRdb kept only the in-frame ones, dropping some. V and J calls and clone size are given by that table; D and trimming were obtained from the DNA. Among over a million clones listed, about four fifths were seen once. The junction had 5 bases not matched to a gene; V was cut back by 8 bases and J by 2 bases. Germline lookup yields CDR1 LNHDA and CDR2 SQIVND (reference sequence). The CDR3 has 14 amino acids. This sample was taken from a study of shared clonotypes between healthy human individuals. Overall study findings and caveats: Memory subsets generally showed lower estimated richness than naive subsets.

This clonotype originated in a man aged 18 to 35 in good health. Some clones in this sample may be carry-over from other donors' samples. The rearrangement joins TRBV19 to TRBJ2-7, with 11 bases lining up with TRBD2. Sequencing was done on a sample of memory CD4+ T cells from PBMCs. Subset here: CD45RA-negative fraction. CDR3 loop: CASGIAGGPYEQYF. For the CDR3, the DNA is TGTGCCAGTGGGATAGCGGGAGGGCCCTACGAGCAGTACTTC.